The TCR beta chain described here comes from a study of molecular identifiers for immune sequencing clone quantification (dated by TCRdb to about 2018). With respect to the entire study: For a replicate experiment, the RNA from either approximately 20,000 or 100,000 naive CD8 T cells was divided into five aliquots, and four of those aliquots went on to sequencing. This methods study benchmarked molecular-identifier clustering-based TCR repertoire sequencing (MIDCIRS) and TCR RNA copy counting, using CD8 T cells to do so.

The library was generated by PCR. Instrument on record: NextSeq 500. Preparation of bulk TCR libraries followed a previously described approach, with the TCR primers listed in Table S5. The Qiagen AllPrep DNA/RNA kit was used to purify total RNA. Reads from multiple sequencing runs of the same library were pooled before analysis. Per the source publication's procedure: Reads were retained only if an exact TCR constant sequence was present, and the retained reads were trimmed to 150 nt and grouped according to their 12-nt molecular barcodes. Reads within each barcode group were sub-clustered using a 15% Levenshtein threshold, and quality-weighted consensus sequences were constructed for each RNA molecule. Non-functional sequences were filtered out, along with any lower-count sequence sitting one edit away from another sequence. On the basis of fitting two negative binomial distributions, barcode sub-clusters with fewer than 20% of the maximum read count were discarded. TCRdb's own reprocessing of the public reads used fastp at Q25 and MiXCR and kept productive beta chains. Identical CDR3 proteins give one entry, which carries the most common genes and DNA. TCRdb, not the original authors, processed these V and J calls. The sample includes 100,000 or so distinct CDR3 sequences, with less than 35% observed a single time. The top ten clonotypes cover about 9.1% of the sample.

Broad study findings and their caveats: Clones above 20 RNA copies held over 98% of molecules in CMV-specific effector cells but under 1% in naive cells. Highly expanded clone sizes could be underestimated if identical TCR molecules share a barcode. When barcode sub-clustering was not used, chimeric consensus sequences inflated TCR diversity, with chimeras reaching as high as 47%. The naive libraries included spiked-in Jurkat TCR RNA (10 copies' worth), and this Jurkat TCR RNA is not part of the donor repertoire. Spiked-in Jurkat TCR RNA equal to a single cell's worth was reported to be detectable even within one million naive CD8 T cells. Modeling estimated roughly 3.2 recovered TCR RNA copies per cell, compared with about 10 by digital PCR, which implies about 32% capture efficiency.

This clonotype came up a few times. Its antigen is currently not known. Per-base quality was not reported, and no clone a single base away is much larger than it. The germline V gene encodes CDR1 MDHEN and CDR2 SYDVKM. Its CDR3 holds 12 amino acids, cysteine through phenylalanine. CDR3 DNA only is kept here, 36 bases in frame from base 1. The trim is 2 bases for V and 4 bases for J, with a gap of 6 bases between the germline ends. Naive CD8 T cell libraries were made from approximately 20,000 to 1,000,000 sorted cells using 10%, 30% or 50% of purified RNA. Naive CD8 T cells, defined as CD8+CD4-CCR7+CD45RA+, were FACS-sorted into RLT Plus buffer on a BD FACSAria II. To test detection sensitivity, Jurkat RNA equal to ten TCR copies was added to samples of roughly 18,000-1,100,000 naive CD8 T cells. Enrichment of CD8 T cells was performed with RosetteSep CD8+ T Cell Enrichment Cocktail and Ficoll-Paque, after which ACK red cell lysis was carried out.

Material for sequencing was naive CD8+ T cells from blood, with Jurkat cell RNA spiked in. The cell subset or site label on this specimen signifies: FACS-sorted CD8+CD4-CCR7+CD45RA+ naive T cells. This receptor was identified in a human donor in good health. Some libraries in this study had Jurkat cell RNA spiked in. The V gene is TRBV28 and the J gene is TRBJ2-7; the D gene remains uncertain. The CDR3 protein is CASSLNFYEQYF. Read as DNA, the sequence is TGTGCCAGCAGTTTAAACTTTTACGAGCAGTACTTC.